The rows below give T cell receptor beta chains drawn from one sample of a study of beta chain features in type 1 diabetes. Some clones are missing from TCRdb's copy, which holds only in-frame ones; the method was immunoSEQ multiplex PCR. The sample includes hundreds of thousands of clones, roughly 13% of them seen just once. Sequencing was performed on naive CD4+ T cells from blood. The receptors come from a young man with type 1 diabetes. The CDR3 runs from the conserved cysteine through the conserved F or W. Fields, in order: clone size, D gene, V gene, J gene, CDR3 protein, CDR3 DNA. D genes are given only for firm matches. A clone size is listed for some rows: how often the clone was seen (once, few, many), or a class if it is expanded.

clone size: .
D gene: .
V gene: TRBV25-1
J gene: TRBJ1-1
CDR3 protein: CASSNRATAGEAFF
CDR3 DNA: TGTGCCAGCAGTAATCGGGCCACGGCGGGTGAAGCTTTCTTT

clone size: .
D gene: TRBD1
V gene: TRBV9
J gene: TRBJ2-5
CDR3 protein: CASSVDRGRETQYF
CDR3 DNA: TGTGCCAGCAGCGTAGACAGGGGCAGGGAGACCCAGTACTTC

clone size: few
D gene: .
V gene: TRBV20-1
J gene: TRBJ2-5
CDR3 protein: CSYSQETQYF
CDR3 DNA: TGCAGTTATAGCCAAGAGACCCAGTACTTC

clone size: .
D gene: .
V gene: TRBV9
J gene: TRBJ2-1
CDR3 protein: CASSVSWGGRDEQFF
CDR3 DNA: TGTGCCAGCAGCGTGAGTTGGGGTGGTAGGGATGAGCAGTTCTTC

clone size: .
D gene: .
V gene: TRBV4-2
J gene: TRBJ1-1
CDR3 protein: CASSQEPIMIGSPDTEAFF
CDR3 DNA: TGTGCCAGCAGCCAAGAACCCATAATGATAGGGTCCCCCGACACTGAAGCTTTCTTT

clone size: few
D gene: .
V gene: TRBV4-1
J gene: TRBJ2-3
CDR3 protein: CASSQVRPDTQYF
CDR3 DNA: TGCGCCAGCAGCCAAGTTAGGCCAGATACGCAGTATTTT

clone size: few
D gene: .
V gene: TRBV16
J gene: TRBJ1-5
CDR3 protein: CASSQSAGGWQPQHF
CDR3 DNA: TGTGCCAGCAGCCAATCGGCGGGGGGTTGGCAGCCCCAGCATTTT

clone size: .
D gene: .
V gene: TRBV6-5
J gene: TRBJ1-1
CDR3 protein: CASSTPGILNTEAFF
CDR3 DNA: TGTGCCAGCAGTACTCCAGGGATTCTGAACACTGAAGCTTTCTTT

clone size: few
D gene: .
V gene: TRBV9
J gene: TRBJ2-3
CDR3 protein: CASSPSADTQYF
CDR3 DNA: TGTGCCAGCAGCCCTTCAGCAGATACGCAGTATTTT

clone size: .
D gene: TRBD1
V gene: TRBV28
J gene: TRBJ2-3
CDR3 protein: CASRRGDRGVDTQYF
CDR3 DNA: TGTGCCAGCAGGAGGGGGGACAGGGGTGTAGATACGCAGTATTTT

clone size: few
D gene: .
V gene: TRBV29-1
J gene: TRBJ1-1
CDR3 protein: CSVRVVGPNTEAFF
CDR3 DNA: TGCAGCGTCCGGGTCGTGGGGCCGAACACTGAAGCTTTCTTT